These 12 T cell receptor beta chains were all obtained from the same sample, sequenced in a study of shared T cell receptors in the human thymus. This table comes from immunoSEQ multiplex PCR, and its TCRdb copy is limited to in-frame clones, with some not included. The data contain hundreds of thousands of clones, roughly 90% of them singletons. This sample also appeared in a second study, on human thymus T cells.

The sequenced material came from thymocytes. The receptor set was obtained from a boy under three years old with a congenital heart defect.

The V call is TRBV2, the J call TRBJ1-5; tentatively, D is TRBD1 (6 bases). The germline V gene encodes CDR1 SNHLY and CDR2 FYNNEI. There are 14 residues in the CDR3. V dropped 0 bases and J dropped 5 bases, with 8 bases sitting between them. CDR3 sequence: CASSEARGDQPQHF. The CDR3, as DNA: TGTGCCAGCAGTGAAGCCAGGGGCGATCAGCCCCAGCATTTT.

The gene calls are TRBV15 and TRBJ1-3; D is undetermined. Germline V gene data show CDR1 as LNHNV and CDR2 as YYDKDF (reference sequence). Trimming pared 5 bases from V and 0 bases from J, leaving 14 bases between. The CDR3 spans 16 residues. As DNA, the CDR3 is TGTGCCACCAGCGGAAGACACCTAAGCTCTGGAAACACCATATATTTT. It specifies CATSGRHLSSGNTIYF.

The chain has TRBV28 and TRBJ2-2, with 8 bases that match TRBD2. This CDR3 spans 16 amino acids. The V and J ends lost 5 bases and 1 base, in that order; junction bases with no gene match: 6. Per the germline V gene, CDR1 is MDHEN and CDR2 is SYDVKM. This chain's CDR3 is CASSPPAGENTGELFF. CDR3 in DNA: TGTGCCAGCAGTCCCCCAGCGGGAGAGAACACCGGGGAGCTGTTTTTT. Full variable domain (missing parts from reference TRBV28 and TRBJ2-2): DVKVTQSSRYLVKRTGEKVFLECVQDMDHENMFWYRQDPGLGLRLIYFSYDVKMKEKGDIPEGYSVSREKKERFSLILESASTNQTSMYLCASSPPAGENTGELFFGEGSRLTVL.

There are a few counts of this clone. The V call is TRBV27, the J call TRBJ1-2, with 7 positions matching TRBD1. Germline CDR1 is MNHEY and CDR2 is SMNVEV (reference sequence). The CDR3 extends over 13 amino acids. Trimming at V came to 5 bases and at J to 4 bases, leaving 4 bases not matched to a gene. The CDR3 region has the DNA TGTGCCAGCAGTGGCCGGGACAGCTATGGCTACACCTTC. Translated: CASSGRDSYGYTF.

The V gene is TRBV4-3, the J gene TRBJ2-4; 7 bases line up with TRBD1. The CDR3 extends over 16 amino acids. V lost 0 bases and J lost 6; bases outside the gene matches: 8. Germline V gene sequence: CDR1 LGHNA, CDR2 YSLEER. The CDR3 reads CASSQDFAHRGNIQYF. The CDR3 coding sequence is TGCGCCAGCAGCCAAGATTTCGCGCACAGGGGAAACATTCAGTACTTC.

This clone appeared a few times. The chain combines TRBV4-1 with TRBJ2-3, with 7 bases identical to TRBD2. Trimming cost V 3 bases and J 2 bases; bases outside gene matches: 5. The CDR3 contains 15 residues. Per germline, CDR1 MGHRA and CDR2 YSYEKL. The CDR3 is CASSHPGGDTDTQYF. CDR3 DNA sequence: TGCGCCAGCAGCCACCCGGGAGGCGACACAGATACGCAGTATTTT.

V gene TRBV19 combines with J gene TRBJ2-4; no reliable D call. Trimming removed 9 bases at V and 0 bases at J, with 6 bases between. CDR1 LNHDA and CDR2 SQIVND come from the germline V gene (reference sequence). There are 12 residues in the CDR3. The CDR3: CARRLAKNIQYF. The CDR3 DNA sequence: TGTGCCAGGAGGCTAGCCAAAAACATTCAGTACTTC.

V gene TRBV7-9 combines with J gene TRBJ1-2; TRBD1 agrees at 8 bases. CDR1 and CDR2 (germline): SEHNR, FQNEAQ (reference sequence). The CDR3 consists of 16 residues. V shed 0 bases, J shed 2 bases, and the junction held 5 bases outside the gene matches. CDR3 protein: CASSLAQGQANYGYTF. The CDR3, as DNA: TGTGCCAGCAGCTTAGCCCAGGGACAGGCAAACTATGGCTACACCTTC. Drawing the rest from reference TRBV7-9 and TRBJ1-2, the complete variable domain is DTGVSQNPRHKITKRGQNVTFRCDPISEHNRLYWYRQTLGQGPEFLTYFQNEAQLEKSRLLSDRFSAERPKGSFSTLEIQRTEQGDSAMYLCASSLAQGQANYGYTFGSGTRLTVV.

V usage is TRBV28 and J usage is TRBJ2-1, with D tentatively TRBD2 (6 bases). The CDR3 consists of 18 residues. V dropped 3 bases and J dropped 0 bases, with 18 bases sitting between them. The germline gives CDR1 MDHEN, CDR2 SYDVKM. The CDR3 DNA follows: TGTGCCAGCAGTTTCCGGGGACTTCGCATGAGCTCCTACAATGAGCAGTTCTTC. It yields the protein CASSFRGLRMSSYNEQFF. The full variable domain, completed using reference TRBV28 and TRBJ2-1, is DVKVTQSSRYLVKRTGEKVFLECVQDMDHENMFWYRQDPGLGLRLIYFSYDVKMKEKGDIPEGYSVSREKKERFSLILESASTNQTSMYLCASSFRGLRMSSYNEQFFGPGTRLTVL.

The chain is built from TRBV21-1 and TRBJ2-7; TRBD1, the table's D call, lacks a check against the DNA. TRBV21-1 is termed a pseudogene. This CDR3 contains 15 residues. The CDR3 DNA is TGTGCCAGCAGCTTGGGGACAGAAACTTTCTACGAGCAGTACTTC. Protein product: CASSLGTETFYEQYF.

The V call is TRBV27, the J call TRBJ1-5; 7 bases map to TRBD1. The CDR3 spans 16 residues. Unmatched junction bases numbered 4, after V lost 2 bases and J lost 0 bases. Germline values: CDR1 MNHEY, CDR2 SMNVEV (reference sequence). The CDR3 spells CASSLTTGDSNQPQHF. CDR3 nucleotide sequence: TGTGCCAGCAGTTTAACTACAGGGGATAGCAATCAGCCCCAGCATTTT.

This clone was counted a few times. The CDR3 DNA sequence: TGTGCCAGCTCGTCGAACCGGTTTAGCGGGAGGGCCTGGGGAACCTTCAATGAGCAGTTCTTC. Its translation is CASSSNRFSGRAWGTFNEQFF. The chain links TRBV18 to TRBJ2-1; 11 nucleotides agree with TRBD2. Germline loops: CDR1 KGHSH, CDR2 LQKENI. The V gene end was trimmed by 6 bases and the J gene end by 6 bases; junction bases not matched to a gene: 25. The CDR3 is 21 amino acids.